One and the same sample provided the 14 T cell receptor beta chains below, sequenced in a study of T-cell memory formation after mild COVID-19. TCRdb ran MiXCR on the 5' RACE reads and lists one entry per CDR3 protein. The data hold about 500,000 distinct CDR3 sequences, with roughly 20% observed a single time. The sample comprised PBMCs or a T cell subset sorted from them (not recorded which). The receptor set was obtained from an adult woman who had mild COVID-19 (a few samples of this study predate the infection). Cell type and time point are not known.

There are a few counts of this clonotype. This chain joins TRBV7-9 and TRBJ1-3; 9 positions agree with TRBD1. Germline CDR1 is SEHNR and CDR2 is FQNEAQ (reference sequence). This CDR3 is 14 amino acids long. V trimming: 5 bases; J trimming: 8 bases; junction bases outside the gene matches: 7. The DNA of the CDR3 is TGTGCCAGCAGCCCCCCGGACAGGGGTGACACCATATATTTT. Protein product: CASSPPDRGDTIYF.

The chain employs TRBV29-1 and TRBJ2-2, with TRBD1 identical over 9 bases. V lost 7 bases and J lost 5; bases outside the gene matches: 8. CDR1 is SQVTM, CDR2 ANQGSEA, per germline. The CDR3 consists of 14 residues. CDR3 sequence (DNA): TGCAGCGGGCGCGGGACAGGGAGGACCGGGGAGCTGTTTTTT. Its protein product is CSGRGTGRTGELFF.

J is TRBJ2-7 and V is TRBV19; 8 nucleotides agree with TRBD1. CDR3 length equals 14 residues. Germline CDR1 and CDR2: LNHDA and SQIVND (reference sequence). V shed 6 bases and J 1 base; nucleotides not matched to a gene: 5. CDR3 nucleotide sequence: TGTGCCAGTAGAAGCCGGGACAGGTCCTACGAGCAGTACTTC. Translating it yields CASRSRDRSYEQYF.

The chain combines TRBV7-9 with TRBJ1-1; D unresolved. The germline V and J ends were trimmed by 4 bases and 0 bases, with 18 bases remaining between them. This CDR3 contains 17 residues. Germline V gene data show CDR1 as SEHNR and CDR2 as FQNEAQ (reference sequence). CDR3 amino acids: CASSWVDNSVMNTEAFF. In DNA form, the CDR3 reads TGTGCCAGCAGCTGGGTGGATAACAGTGTCATGAACACTGAAGCTTTCTTT.

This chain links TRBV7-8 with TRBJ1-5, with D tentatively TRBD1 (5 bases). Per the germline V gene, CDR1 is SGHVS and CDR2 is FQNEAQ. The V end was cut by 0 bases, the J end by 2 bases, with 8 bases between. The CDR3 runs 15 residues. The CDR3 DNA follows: TGTGCCAGCAGCTTAGCGGTAGGGGGCAATCAGCCCCAGCATTTT. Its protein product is CASSLAVGGNQPQHF.

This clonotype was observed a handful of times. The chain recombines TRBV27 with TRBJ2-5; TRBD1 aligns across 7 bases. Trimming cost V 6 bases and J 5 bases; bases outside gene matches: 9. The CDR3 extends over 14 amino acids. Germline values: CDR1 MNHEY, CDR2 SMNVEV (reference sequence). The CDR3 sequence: CASSRKGARETQYF. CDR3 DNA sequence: TGTGCCAGCAGCAGAAAGGGGGCGCGGGAGACCCAGTACTTC.

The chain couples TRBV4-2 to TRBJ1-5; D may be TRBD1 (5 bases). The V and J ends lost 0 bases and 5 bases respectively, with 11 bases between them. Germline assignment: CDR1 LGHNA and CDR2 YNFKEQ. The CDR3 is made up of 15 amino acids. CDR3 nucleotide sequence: TGTGCCAGCAGCCAAGAAGTGGGGGGGTATCAGCCCCAGCATTTT. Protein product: CASSQEVGGYQPQHF.

CDR3 sequence (DNA): TGTGCCAGCACCCCGGGGAGGGAGAATCAGGCTTTCTTT. It is translated as CASTPGRENQAFF. This chain uses TRBV7-6 with TRBJ1-1; D not resolved. V was clipped by 7 bases and J by 11 bases, with 20 bases between them. The CDR3 covers 13 residues. Germline V gene sequence: CDR1 SGHVS, CDR2 FNYEAQ.

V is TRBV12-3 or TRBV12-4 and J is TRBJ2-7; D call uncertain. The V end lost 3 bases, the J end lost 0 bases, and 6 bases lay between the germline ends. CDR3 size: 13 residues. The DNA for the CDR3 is TGTGCCAGCAGTTTCGCAGTCTCCTACGAGCAGTACTTC. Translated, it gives CASSFAVSYEQYF.

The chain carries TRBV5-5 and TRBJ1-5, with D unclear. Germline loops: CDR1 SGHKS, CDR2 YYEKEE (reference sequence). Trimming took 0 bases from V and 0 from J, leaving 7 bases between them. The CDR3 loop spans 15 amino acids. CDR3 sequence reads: CASSLGLYSNQPQHF. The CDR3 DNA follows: TGTGCCAGCAGCTTGGGCCTCTATAGCAATCAGCCCCAGCATTTT.

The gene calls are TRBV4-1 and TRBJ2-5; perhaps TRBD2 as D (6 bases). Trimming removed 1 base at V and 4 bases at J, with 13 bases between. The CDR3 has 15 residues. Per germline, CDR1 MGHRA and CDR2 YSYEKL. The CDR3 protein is CASSQGGGVRETQYF. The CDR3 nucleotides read TGCGCCAGCAGCCAAGGGGGAGGCGTTCGAGAGACCCAGTACTTC.

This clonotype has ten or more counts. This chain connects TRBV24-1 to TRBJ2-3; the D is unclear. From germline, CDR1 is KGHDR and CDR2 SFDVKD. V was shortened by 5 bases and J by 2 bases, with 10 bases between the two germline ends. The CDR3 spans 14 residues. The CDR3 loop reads CATSASTVTDTQYF. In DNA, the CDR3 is TGTGCCACCAGTGCATCCACTGTCACAGATACGCAGTATTTT.

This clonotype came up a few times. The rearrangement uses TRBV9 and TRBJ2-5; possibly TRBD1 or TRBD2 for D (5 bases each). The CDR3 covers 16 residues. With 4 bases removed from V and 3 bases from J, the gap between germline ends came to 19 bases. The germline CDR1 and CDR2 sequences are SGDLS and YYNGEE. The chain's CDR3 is CASSLRPRGEEETQYF. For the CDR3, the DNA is TGTGCCAGCAGCCTCCGTCCCCGGGGCGAAGAAGAGACCCAGTACTTC.

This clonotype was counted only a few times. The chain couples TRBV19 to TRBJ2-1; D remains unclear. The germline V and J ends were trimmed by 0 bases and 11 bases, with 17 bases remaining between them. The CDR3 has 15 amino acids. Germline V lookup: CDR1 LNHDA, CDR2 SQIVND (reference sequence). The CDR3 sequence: CASSIDRSPYWKQFF. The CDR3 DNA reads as TGTGCCAGTAGTATAGACAGATCCCCTTACTGGAAGCAGTTCTTC. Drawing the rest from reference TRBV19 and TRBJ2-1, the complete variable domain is DGGITQSPKYLFRKEGQNVTLSCEQNLNHDAMYWYRQDPGQGLRLIYYSQIVNDFQKGDIAEGYSVSREKKESFPLTVTSAQKNPTAFYLCASSIDRSPYWKQFFGPGTRLTVL.